This is a list of T cell receptor beta chains from one sample in a study of T cell changes during pregnancy in multiple sclerosis. Data came from immunoSEQ multiplex PCR; TCRdb stores just in-frame clones and leaves some out. Of around 75,000 clones listed, about 94% are singletons. The sequenced sample was CD4+ T cells from peripheral blood mononuclear cells, obtained after pregnancy. The receptors were gathered from a female donor with multiple sclerosis, enrolled in a pregnancy study. The CDR3 runs from the conserved cysteine through the conserved F or W. A D gene is named only where the DNA matches it firmly. Rows give clone size only sometimes, using once, few, many, or a class for an expanded clone.

j_gene | v_gene | abundance | d_gene | CDR3aa | CDR3nt
TRBJ2-1 | TRBV4-3 | . | TRBD2 | CASSRLAGVQYNEQFF | TGCGCCAGCAGCCGACTAGCGGGAGTCCAGTACAATGAGCAGTTCTTC
TRBJ1-1 | TRBV5-6 | . | TRBD1 | CASSSWTGWTEAFF | TGTGCCAGCAGCTCCTGGACAGGGTGGACTGAAGCTTTCTTT
TRBJ2-1 | TRBV7-8 | . | . | CASSLAPEGQFF | TGTGCCAGCAGCTTGGCCCCGGAGGGGCAGTTCTTC
TRBJ1-2 | TRBV18 | . | . | CASSPAIDILTNYGYTF | TGTGCCAGCTCACCTGCAATCGACATACTCACTAACTATGGCTACACCTTC
TRBJ1-3 | TRBV7-9 | . | . | CASSQAGNTIYF | TGTGCCAGCAGCCAGGCTGGAAACACCATATATTTT
TRBJ2-2 | TRBV9 | once | TRBD2 | CASSTTPSGSNTGELFF | TGTGCCAGCAGTACAACCCCTAGCGGATCAAACACCGGGGAGCTGTTTTTT
TRBJ2-5 | TRBV2 | . | TRBD2 | CASSAGTSGRRQETQYF | TGTGCCAGCAGTGCCGGGACTAGCGGGAGACGACAAGAGACCCAGTACTTC
TRBJ2-5 | TRBV5-1 | . | TRBD1 | CASSLLGGHMETQYF | TGCGCCAGCAGCTTGTTAGGGGGCCATATGGAGACCCAGTACTTC
TRBJ2-1 | TRBV5-1 | . | TRBD2 | CASSESGTAYNEQFF | TGCGCCAGCAGCGAAAGCGGGACGGCCTACAATGAGCAGTTCTTC
TRBJ2-7 | TRBV19 | . | TRBD2 | CASSSGTKYQQYF | TGTGCCAGTAGCTCCGGGACTAAATACCAGCAGTACTTC
TRBJ1-5 | TRBV28 | . | . | CASSFTRRVSQPQHF | TGTGCCAGCAGTTTTACGAGGAGGGTGAGTCAGCCCCAGCATTTT
TRBJ2-7 | TRBV7-8 | . | . | CASSLDSATYEQYF | TGTGCCAGCAGCCTTGACAGTGCCACCTACGAGCAGTACTTC
TRBJ1-4 | TRBV18 | . | . | CASSPARTTNEKLFF | TGTGCCAGCTCACCAGCCAGGACAACTAATGAAAAACTGTTTTTT
TRBJ1-6 | TRBV7-6 | . | TRBD1 | CASSSNGQVNSPLHF | TGTGCCAGCAGCTCAAACGGACAGGTTAATTCACCCCTCCACTTT
TRBJ2-7 | TRBV5-4 | . | . | CASSSRQGFEQYF | TGTGCCAGCAGCTCACGTCAGGGTTTCGAGCAGTACTTC
TRBJ2-1 | TRBV19 | once | . | CASSKDILRHEQFF | TGTGCCAGTAGTAAGGACATCCTGCGCCATGAGCAGTTCTTC
TRBJ2-1 | TRBV15 | . | . | CAIQNGLRSYNEQFF | TGTGCCATCCAAAATGGACTCCGCTCCTACAATGAGCAGTTCTTC
TRBJ2-2 | TRBV28 | . | . | CASSFPKPQGIGELFF | TGTGCCAGCAGTTTCCCTAAACCTCAGGGGATTGGGGAGCTGTTTTTT
TRBJ1-3 | TRBV4-1 | . | . | CASSQDAGEVSSSGNTIYF | TGCGCCAGCAGCCAAGACGCGGGCGAGGTTAGCAGCTCTGGAAATACCATATATTTT
TRBJ2-1 | TRBV29-1 | . | . | CSVTGRAYNEQFF | TGCAGCGTAACAGGGCGTGCCTACAATGAGCAGTTCTTC
TRBJ1-2 | TRBV4-3 | . | . | CASSQDPGALYGYTF | TGCGCCAGCAGCCAAGATCCAGGGGCGCTCTATGGCTACACCTTC
TRBJ2-3 | TRBV4-2 | . | TRBD2 | CASSQDESGRADTQYF | TGTGCCAGCAGCCAAGATGAGAGCGGGAGGGCAGATACGCAGTATTTT
TRBJ1-4 | TRBV19 | . | . | CASSIKGALLATNEKLFF | TGTGCCAGTAGTATAAAAGGGGCCCTACTTGCAACTAATGAAAAACTGTTTTTT
TRBJ2-3 | TRBV29-1 | . | . | CSVEVRGGGTDTQYF | TGCAGCGTTGAAGTGCGAGGGGGGGGCACAGATACGCAGTATTTT
TRBJ2-7 | TRBV28 | . | . | CASSLTTLLDYEQYF | TGTGCCAGCAGTTTAACGACGTTGCTAGACTACGAGCAGTACTTC
TRBJ2-5 | TRBV5-1 | . | . | CASSLGQGPQETQYF | TGCGCCAGCAGCTTGGGGCAGGGGCCCCAAGAGACCCAGTACTTC